This TCR beta chain was retrieved from a study of blood T cell repertoires in COVID-19. Across the whole study: Material from acute and convalescent COVID-19 was sourced from the United States, Italy and Spain. PBMCs, B-cell-depleted T cells, or T cells were the source of the cDNA or gDNA that made up the material.

The germline V gene encodes CDR1 SGHNT and CDR2 YYREEE (reference sequence). The CDR3 covers 16 residues. With V trimmed by 0 bases and J by 4 bases, 4 bases remained unmatched. Original analysis: Amplification of reference gene primers was used by the study to estimate nucleated cell counts. Repertoires were generated with immunoSEQ multiplex PCR, while TCRdb's copy carries only in-frame clones and drops some. V and J calls and clone size come straight from that table; D and trimming were deduced from the DNA. The sample yields 75,000 to 90,000 clones, around nine tenths seen once. Input material: peripheral blood. This receptor was identified in a middle-aged man with active or convalescent COVID-19. The V and J genes are TRBV5-4 and TRBJ1-2, with 12 bases matching TRBD1. This CDR3 is CASSLGWGQGAYGYTF. DNA of the CDR3: TGTGCCAGCAGCTTGGGGTGGGGACAGGGGGCCTATGGCTACACCTTC.